The 24 T cell receptor beta chains reported below all come from one sample, sequenced in a study of blood T cell repertoires in COVID-19. Sequencing used immunoSEQ multiplex PCR; TCRdb keeps in-frame clones, though not all of them. The sample lists 87,000 or so clones, around 86% occurring once. The sequencing input was peripheral blood. Receptors originate from a woman aged 80 or over with acute or convalescent COVID-19.

The chain links TRBV12-3 or TRBV12-4 to TRBJ2-1, with 7 bases matching TRBD2. CDR3 length: 13 amino acids. J gave up 9 bases and V 5 bases, and 7 bases lay outside the gene matches. The CDR3 protein is CASSLRREGEQFF. The CDR3 DNA follows: TGTGCCAGCAGTCTACGGAGGGAGGGTGAGCAGTTCTTC.

This chain joins TRBV7-2 and TRBJ2-7, with TRBD1 matching 9 bases. V trimming: 5 bases; J trimming: 2 bases; junction bases outside the gene matches: 1. The V gene's germline CDR1 is SGHTA and CDR2 FQGNSA. This CDR3 comprises 13 residues. The CDR3 region is CASSRQGAYEQYF. The CDR3 nucleotides are TGTGCCAGCAGCCGACAGGGGGCCTACGAGCAGTACTTC.

The chain recombines TRBV2 with TRBJ1-3; D unresolved. The V gene's germline CDR1 is SNHLY and CDR2 FYNNEI. The V gene lost 6 bases and the J gene lost 14 bases, with 23 bases spanning the gap. CDR3 length equals 14 residues. In DNA, the CDR3 is TGTGCCAGCAGGAAGGACTCCCACCCCGAGACTTTATATTTT. Translated: CASRKDSHPETLYF.

The sample holds a few counts of this clone. The chain carries TRBV30 and TRBJ1-4, with D perhaps matching TRBD1 (6 bases). Trimming removed 3 bases at V and 5 bases at J, with 10 bases between. Germline V lookup: CDR1 GTSNPN, CDR2 SVGIG (reference sequence). This CDR3 has 13 residues. The CDR3 nucleotides read TGTGCCTGGAGAGAGGGGGTGAATGAAAAACTGTTTTTT. Translated: CAWREGVNEKLFF.

This clone came up once. J is TRBJ2-5 and V is TRBV30; no clear D gene. The CDR3 spans 12 residues. Deletions cut 0 bases from V and 5 bases from J, with 7 bases between. CDR1 is GTSNPN and CDR2 is SVGIG in the germline V gene (reference sequence). The CDR3 reads CAWSVNRETQYF. In DNA form, the CDR3 reads TGTGCCTGGAGTGTAAATCGGGAGACCCAGTACTTC.

V is TRBV5-1 and J is TRBJ2-7, with TRBD2 matching 8 bases. This CDR3 is built from 13 residues. V shed 4 bases and J 5 bases; nucleotides not matched to a gene: 5. Per the germline V gene, CDR1 is SGHRS and CDR2 is YFSETQ. The CDR3 DNA reads TGCGCCAGCAGCCCGGGACTAGTAAACGAGCAGTACTTC. Protein sequence: CASSPGLVNEQYF.

J is TRBJ2-1 and V is TRBV11-3; 7 bases line up with TRBD2. Per the germline V gene, CDR1 is SGHNT and CDR2 is YENEEA. The CDR3 extends over 17 amino acids. The trim removed 3 bases at V and 9 bases at J, leaving 17 bases unmatched. CDR3 amino acids: CASSLGGGKGIIAEQFF. The CDR3 DNA follows: TGTGCCAGCAGCTTGGGGGGGGGAAAAGGGATAATCGCTGAGCAGTTCTTC.

V is TRBV7-8 and J is TRBJ2-7, with 9 bases lining up with TRBD2. V was pared by 1 base and J by 8 bases, with 6 bases of the junction left unmatched. Germline CDR1 SGHVS, CDR2 FQNEAQ. There are 14 residues in the CDR3. The CDR3 protein is CASSLDGSGRKQYF. As DNA, the CDR3 is TGTGCCAGCAGCTTAGATGGCAGCGGGAGGAAGCAGTACTTC.

The J gene is TRBJ1-6, the V gene TRBV7-8; D possibly corresponds to TRBD1 (5 bases). The CDR3 is 14 residues long. Per germline, CDR1 SGHVS and CDR2 FQNEAQ. The V end was cut by 3 bases, the J end by 4 bases, with 7 bases between. The CDR3 bases are TGTGCCAGCAGCTTTGACAGTTATAATTCACCCCTCCACTTT. Amino acids: CASSFDSYNSPLHF.

The rearrangement joins TRBV15 to TRBJ1-4; no firm D call. The V end was cut by 0 bases, the J end by 4 bases, with 9 bases between. The CDR3 runs 15 residues. Germline lookup yields CDR1 LNHNV and CDR2 YYDKDF (reference sequence). CDR3 in amino acids: CATSRDQAGNEKLFF. CDR3 DNA: TGTGCCACCAGCAGAGATCAGGCGGGTAATGAAAAACTGTTTTTT.

The genes are TRBV1 and TRBJ2-7; the D segment call TRBD1 is taken from the table without a DNA check. TRBV1 represents a pseudogene. The CDR3 length is 13 residues. CDR3 region: CTSSQGGSYEQYF. CDR3 sequence (DNA): TGCACCAGCAGCCAAGGGGGCAGCTACGAGCAGTACTTC.

The chain carries TRBV30 and TRBJ2-1, with D maybe TRBD2 (7 bases). Germline V lookup: CDR1 GTSNPN, CDR2 SVGIG (reference sequence). The ends were cut back, 4 bases at V and 5 bases at J, with 15 bases in the middle. The CDR3 contains 14 residues. DNA for the CDR3: TGTGCCTGGACGAGGGGGGAGGGTCACAATGAGCAGTTCTTC. Amino acid sequence: CAWTRGEGHNEQFF.

CDR3 nucleotide sequence: TGTGCCTGGCGAAGGACTAGCGGGGGTGTCTCCTACAATGAGCAGTTCTTC. Its translation is CAWRRTSGGVSYNEQFF. The chain links TRBV30 to TRBJ2-1, with TRBD2 identical over 13 bases. The germline gives CDR1 GTSNPN, CDR2 SVGIG (reference sequence). Trimming cost V 5 bases and J 0 bases; bases outside gene matches: 7. This CDR3 comprises 17 residues.

The chain recombines TRBV5-1 with TRBJ2-3; D is ambiguous. Germline-derived CDR1 and CDR2 are SGHRS and YFSETQ. CDR3 length equals 15 residues. Trimming shortened V by 3 bases and J by 3 bases, and 14 bases separated the two germline ends. The DNA of the CDR3 is TGCGCCAGCAGCTCTACTAATCCGGCGACAGATACGCAGTATTTT. Translated, it gives CASSSTNPATDTQYF.

The gene calls are TRBV5-6 and TRBJ1-2; the D gene is possibly TRBD1 (6 bases). Germline V gives CDR1 SGHDT, CDR2 YYEEEE. The CDR3 covers 16 residues. The V end lost 3 bases, the J end lost 4 bases, and 19 bases lay between the germline ends. The CDR3 reads CASSYDTGPKSYGYTF. Here the CDR3 DNA reads TGTGCCAGCAGCTATGATACAGGGCCCAAAAGCTATGGCTACACCTTC. The complete variable domain, with remaining parts taken from reference TRBV5-6 and TRBJ1-2, reads DAGVTQSPTHLIKTRGQQVTLRCSPKSGHDTVSWYQQALGQGPQFIFQYYEEEERQRGNFPDRFSGHQFPNYSSELNVNALLLGDSALYLCASSYDTGPKSYGYTFGSGTRLTVV.

The chain recombines TRBV5-1 with TRBJ1-1; TRBD1 matches 7 bases. The CDR3 runs to 15 residues. CDR1 and CDR2 from the germline V gene are SGHRS and YFSETQ. V shed 3 bases and J 2 bases; nucleotides not matched to a gene: 7. The DNA of the CDR3 is TGCGCCAGCAGCTGGGGACAGCTCGAAAACACTGAAGCTTTCTTT. This codes for CASSWGQLENTEAFF.

This clone has a handful of counts. The rearrangement uses TRBV6-6 and TRBJ1-1, with a possible D match to TRBD1 (5 bases). The V gene's germline CDR1 is MNHNY and CDR2 SVGAGI (reference sequence). The CDR3 is made up of 13 amino acids. The V and J ends lost 2 bases and 5 bases respectively, with 9 bases between them. CDR3 coding DNA: TGTGCCAGCAGTTACGACAGAGTGACTGAAGCTTTCTTT. Its protein product is CASSYDRVTEAFF.

The rearrangement joins TRBV7-2 to TRBJ2-2; possibly TRBD2 for D (5 bases). The CDR3 is 13 residues long. Trimming shortened V by 10 bases and J by 3 bases, and 12 bases separated the two germline ends. Germline CDR1 is SGHTA and CDR2 is FQGNSA. CDR3 sequence: CATRGSDTGELFF. The CDR3 bases are TGTGCCACCCGAGGGAGCGACACCGGGGAGCTGTTTTTT. Full variable domain (outside the CDR3, taken from reference TRBV7-2 and TRBJ2-2): GAGVSQSPSNKVTEKGKDVELRCDPISGHTALYWYRQSLGQGLEFLIYFQGNSAPDKSGLPSDRFSAERTGGSVSTLTIQRTQQEDSAVYLCATRGSDTGELFFGEGSRLTVL.

This clone has just one count. V gene TRBV6-5 combines with J gene TRBJ1-1, with D possibly matching TRBD1 (6 bases). Trimming pared 7 bases from V and 5 bases from J, leaving 20 bases between. Looked up from germline, CDR1 is MNHEY and CDR2 is SVGAGI. The CDR3 spans 15 residues. The CDR3 protein is CASNRQGGILTEAFF. The CDR3 bases are TGTGCCAGCAACCGACAAGGGGGTATATTGACTGAAGCTTTCTTT.

The chain uses TRBV6-5 and TRBJ2-3; the match to TRBD1 covers 7 bases. The CDR3 is made up of 13 amino acids. The trim removed 10 bases at V and 4 bases at J, leaving 8 bases unmatched. CDR1 MNHEY and CDR2 SVGAGI come from the germline V gene. DNA for the CDR3: TGTGCCACCACGGACAGGAGCGCAGATACGCAGTATTTT. Amino acids: CATTDRSADTQYF.

This chain uses TRBV4-3 with TRBJ2-7; D gene unclear. Germline-derived CDR1 and CDR2 are LGHNA and YSLEER. Trimming left V 1 base short and J 3 bases short, with 7 bases between. This CDR3 is built from 13 residues. DNA of the CDR3: TGCGCCAGCAGCCAAGCACCGGGCTACGAGCAGTACTTC. It specifies CASSQAPGYEQYF.

The rearrangement uses TRBV6-5 and TRBJ1-6; 8 bases match TRBD1. Trimming took 2 bases from V and 9 from J; bases not matched to a gene: 6. The CDR3 spans 15 residues. Germline CDR1 reads MNHEY; CDR2 reads SVGAGI. This chain's CDR3 is CASSYKTGESSPLHF. In DNA, the CDR3 is TGTGCCAGCAGTTACAAGACAGGGGAAAGTTCACCCCTCCACTTT.

CDR3 sequence: CASSLQGANTIYF. The CDR3 nucleotides are TGTGCCAGCAGCTTACAGGGGGCTAACACCATATATTTT. V gene TRBV7-8 combines with J gene TRBJ1-3, with TRBD1 matching over 8 bases. Germline CDR1 reads SGHVS; CDR2 reads FQNEAQ. V gave up 2 bases and J gave up 7 bases; unmatched junction bases: 1. The CDR3 covers 13 residues.

The rearrangement links TRBV5-6 to TRBJ2-7; unclear D gene. The length of the CDR3 is 13 residues. Trimming stripped 3 bases from V and 4 bases from J, with 11 bases between. Germline CDR1 SGHDT, CDR2 YYEEEE. The CDR3: CASSSSVIYEQYF. CDR3 bases: TGTGCCAGCAGCTCCTCGGTTATTTACGAGCAGTACTTC. Based on the CDR3 plus reference TRBV5-6 and TRBJ2-7, the full variable domain is DAGVTQSPTHLIKTRGQQVTLRCSPKSGHDTVSWYQQALGQGPQFIFQYYEEEERQRGNFPDRFSGHQFPNYSSELNVNALLLGDSALYLCASSSSVIYEQYFGPGTRLTVT.